The 25 T cell receptor beta chains given below trace back to one sample, sequenced in a study of blood T cell repertoires in COVID-19. The repertoire was sequenced with immunoSEQ multiplex PCR; TCRdb's copy has only in-frame clones and lacks some. The repertoire holds approximately 41,000 clones, with under 90% as singletons. Material for sequencing was peripheral blood. The receptors here all came from a man between 45 and 60 years old with active COVID-19.

This clone appeared a few times. The genes are TRBV12-3 or TRBV12-4 and TRBJ1-2; possible D gene TRBD1, 6 bases. The CDR3 totals 13 residues. The ends were cut back, 5 bases at V and 3 bases at J, with 10 bases in the middle. In DNA form, the CDR3 reads TGTGCCAGCAGTCAACAGGGAGACTATGGCTACACCTTC. It codes for CASSQQGDYGYTF.

This chain links TRBV6-2 or TRBV6-3 with TRBJ2-7; D possibly corresponds to TRBD2 (6 bases). The V and J ends lost 5 bases and 4 bases respectively, with 18 bases between them. There are 15 residues in the CDR3. Germline V gives CDR1 MNHEY, CDR2 SVGEGT. Written as DNA, the CDR3 is TGTGCCAGCAGTCCCGACCTAGGGAGGCAGTACGAGCAGTACTTC. As protein: CASSPDLGRQYEQYF.

The chain employs TRBV7-9 and TRBJ2-5, with D perhaps matching TRBD2 (6 bases). CDR3 length: 15 amino acids. The germline V gene has CDR1 SEHNR and CDR2 FQNEAQ (reference sequence). V was trimmed by 2 bases and J by 2 bases, leaving 12 bases between them. The CDR3 bases are TGTGCCAGCAGCTTAAATAGCGGAGGGCAAGAGACCCAGTACTTC. As protein: CASSLNSGGQETQYF.

The CDR3 spells CASRIGGSANEQFF. The CDR3 DNA reads as TGTGCCAGCAGAATAGGGGGATCCGCCAATGAGCAGTTCTTC. This sequence joins TRBV7-8 and TRBJ2-1; TRBD1 is a possible D gene (6 bases). Trimming cost V 6 bases and J 6 bases, with 15 bases left between them. Per the germline V gene, CDR1 is SGHVS and CDR2 is FQNEAQ. This CDR3 is 14 amino acids long. Variable domain in full (rest from reference TRBV7-8 and TRBJ2-1): GAGVSQSPRYKVAKRGQDVALRCDPISGHVSLFWYQQALGQGPEFLTYFQNEAQLDKSGLPSDRFFAERPEGSVSTLKIQRTQQEDSAVYLCASRIGGSANEQFFGPGTRLTVL.

This clone was picked up a small number of times. CDR3: CASTPGALTSTGELFF. The CDR3 DNA follows: TGTGCCAGTACCCCTGGGGCCTTGACGAGCACCGGGGAGCTGTTTTTT. J is TRBJ2-2 and V is TRBV19, with a possible D match to TRBD1 (5 bases). The CDR3 runs 16 residues. Per the germline V gene, CDR1 is LNHDA and CDR2 is SQIVND (reference sequence). Trimming took 7 bases from V and 4 from J, leaving 19 bases between them. The entire variable domain, with the rest obtained from reference TRBV19 and TRBJ2-2, is as follows: DGGITQSPKYLFRKEGQNVTLSCEQNLNHDAMYWYRQDPGQGLRLIYYSQIVNDFQKGDIAEGYSVSREKKESFPLTVTSAQKNPTAFYLCASTPGALTSTGELFFGEGSRLTVL.

This chain joins TRBV28 and TRBJ2-5, with 10 bases fitting TRBD1. V gave up 7 bases and J gave up 5 bases; unmatched junction bases: 7. The CDR3 has 14 amino acids. CDR1 and CDR2 from the germline V gene are MDHEN and SYDVKM. CDR3 region: CASTLTGGRETQYF. The CDR3 coding sequence is TGTGCCAGCACCTTGACAGGGGGCAGGGAGACCCAGTACTTC.

The chain has TRBV9 and TRBJ2-7; a weak D match, TRBD1 (6 bases). The CDR3 loop spans 14 amino acids. Trimming took off 0 bases at V and 11 bases at J, with 18 bases between the two ends. The germline V gene has CDR1 SGDLS and CDR2 YYNGEE. The CDR3 coding sequence is TGTGCCAGCAGCGTAGGAGGGGACAACTCCCATAAGTACTTC. Translating it yields CASSVGGDNSHKYF.

The V call is TRBV6-5, the J call TRBJ2-7, with D perhaps matching TRBD1 (6 bases). Trimming removed 1 base at V and 2 bases at J, with 9 bases between. Germline CDR1 is MNHEY and CDR2 is SVGAGI. The CDR3 sequence is 14 residues long. The CDR3 sequence is CASSYYGTPYEQYF. CDR3 nucleotides: TGTGCCAGCAGTTACTATGGGACACCCTACGAGCAGTACTTC.

The rearrangement links TRBV19 to TRBJ2-5, with a tentative D call TRBD2 (6 bases). The germline CDR1 and CDR2 sequences are LNHDA and SQIVND (reference sequence). Trimming shortened V by 6 bases and J by 5 bases, and 22 bases separated the two germline ends. The CDR3 is 16 amino acids. The CDR3 sequence is CASRRARDFDGETQYF. Here the CDR3 DNA reads TGTGCCAGTAGGAGGGCCCGGGACTTCGACGGGGAGACCCAGTACTTC.

V and J are TRBV27 and TRBJ2-7; 9 nucleotides match TRBD2. V shed 2 bases, J shed 2 bases, and the junction held 1 base outside the gene matches. The germline CDR1 and CDR2 sequences are MNHEY and SMNVEV (reference sequence). The CDR3 runs 14 residues. CDR3 in DNA: TGTGCCAGCAGTTTAGCGGGAGGGCCCTACGAGCAGTACTTC. It translates to CASSLAGGPYEQYF.

V gene TRBV6-5 combines with J gene TRBJ2-7, with TRBD1 identical over 9 bases. Germline trimming cut 4 bases from V and 2 bases from J; bases unmatched to any gene: 6. This CDR3 contains 15 residues. CDR1 is MNHEY, CDR2 SVGAGI, per germline. The DNA for the CDR3 is TGTGCCAGCAGTTCCCGGGACAGGGATCCCTACGAGCAGTACTTC. It is translated as CASSSRDRDPYEQYF.

Only one count was recorded for this clone. CDR3 sequence reads: CASSPTGPIYGYTF. Written as DNA, the CDR3 is TGTGCCAGCAGTCCTACAGGGCCGATCTATGGCTACACCTTC. This sequence joins TRBV27 and TRBJ1-2; weak D call: TRBD1 (6 bases). V lost 5 bases to trimming and J lost 4 bases, with 14 bases between them. The CDR3 has 14 amino acids. Germline V gene sequence: CDR1 MNHEY, CDR2 SMNVEV (reference sequence).

V and J are TRBV14 and TRBJ2-1, with 7 nucleotides matching TRBD2. Losses at the gene ends were 1 base for V and 7 bases for J; bases not matched to a gene: 7. CDR3 size: 15 residues. Germline V CDR1 and CDR2: SGHDN, FVKESK. The CDR3 loop is CASSQVGGSLNEQFF. DNA for the CDR3: TGTGCCAGCAGCCAAGTGGGCGGGAGCCTTAATGAGCAGTTCTTC.

This chain uses TRBV18 with TRBJ2-7; 13 positions agree with TRBD2. The CDR3 has 15 amino acids. From germline, CDR1 is KGHSH and CDR2 LQKENI. V lost 2 bases, J lost 3 bases, and 1 base stayed unmatched. The DNA for the CDR3 is TGTGCCAGCTCACCAGGACTAGCGGGAGTCTACGAGCAGTACTTC. Protein: CASSPGLAGVYEQYF.

The DNA for the CDR3 is TGCGCCAGCAGCCCACCGGGACTAGCGACCGGGGAGCTGTTTTTT. This sequence encodes CASSPPGLATGELFF. This chain uses TRBV4-1 with TRBJ2-2; 10 positions agree with TRBD2. V dropped 4 bases and J dropped 5; count of bases not matched to a gene: 4. CDR3 size: 15 residues. CDR1 MGHRA and CDR2 YSYEKL come from the germline V gene.

There are a few counts of this clone. V and J are TRBV5-1 and TRBJ2-1; 7 bases map to TRBD1. Trimming took 0 bases from V and 7 from J; bases not matched to a gene: 7. Germline CDR1 and CDR2: SGHRS and YFSETQ. The CDR3 consists of 15 residues. CDR3: CASSLGTGRDNEQFF. DNA for the CDR3: TGCGCCAGCAGCTTGGGGACAGGTCGAGATAATGAGCAGTTCTTC.

This chain connects TRBV20-1 to TRBJ2-7; D is unresolved. CDR1 and CDR2 (germline): DFQATT, SNEGSKA (reference sequence). CDR3 length: 12 residues. V lost 8 bases, J lost 1 base, and 12 bases lay in between. In DNA form, the CDR3 reads TGCAGTCCTGGTGGGCCATCCTACGAGCAGTACTTC. It specifies CSPGGPSYEQYF.

V usage is TRBV5-4 and J usage is TRBJ2-7; 8 nucleotides agree with TRBD2. Germline CDR1 and CDR2: SGHNT and YYREEE (reference sequence). Trimming removed 4 bases from V and 4 bases from J; junction bases left unmatched: 7. This CDR3 contains 14 residues. The DNA of the CDR3 is TGTGCCAGCAGCCTATCTAGCGGGCGGTACGAGCAGTACTTC. It specifies CASSLSSGRYEQYF.

The rearrangement links TRBV27 to TRBJ2-3; a possible D gene is TRBD2 (6 bases). Trimming stripped 8 bases from V and 15 bases from J, with 21 bases between. The CDR3 totals 12 residues. CDR1 and CDR2 from the germline V gene are MNHEY and SMNVEV (reference sequence). In DNA form, the CDR3 reads TGTGCCAGCGCTGGAGGGACCAAGATGAGTTATTTT. It is translated as CASAGGTKMSYF.

This clone was detected a few times. This chain connects TRBV18 to TRBJ2-7, with D tentatively TRBD1 (5 bases). Germline V gives CDR1 KGHSH, CDR2 LQKENI. V was cut by 1 base and J by 0 bases, with 10 bases left in between. The CDR3 spans 15 residues. This chain's CDR3 is CASSPQTESSYEQYF. CDR3 nucleotides: TGTGCCAGCTCACCACAGACAGAGAGCTCCTACGAGCAGTACTTC.

J is TRBJ2-1 and V is TRBV19; TRBD2 matches 12 bases. Unmatched junction bases numbered 13, after V lost 5 bases and J lost 8 bases. The CDR3 totals 17 residues. Germline values: CDR1 LNHDA, CDR2 SQIVND (reference sequence). CDR3 residues: CASSGLAGGPTGDEQFF. CDR3 nucleotides: TGTGCCAGTAGTGGCCTAGCGGGAGGGCCAACTGGAGATGAGCAGTTCTTC.

The DNA of the CDR3 is TGTGCCAGTAGTATTGGGACAGGATTCTACGAGCAGTACTTC. Protein: CASSIGTGFYEQYF. The chain has TRBV19 and TRBJ2-7; 8 bases line up with TRBD1. The CDR3 has 14 amino acids. V lost 3 bases and J lost 3; bases outside the gene matches: 4. Germline-derived CDR1 and CDR2 are LNHDA and SQIVND (reference sequence).

The chain has TRBV12-5 and TRBJ1-1; TRBD1 matches 11 bases. V lost 7 bases and J lost 4; bases outside the gene matches: 11. In germline, CDR1 is LGHNT, CDR2 FRNRAP. The CDR3 extends over 16 amino acids. The CDR3 region has the DNA TGTGCTAGTGTCCATCTTAGGGACAGGGGGGGCACTGAAGCTTTCTTT. This encodes CASVHLRDRGGTEAFF.

This clone was found once. The chain couples TRBV13 to TRBJ2-1; D is uncertain. Looked up from germline, CDR1 is PRHDT and CDR2 is FYEKMQ (reference sequence). The CDR3 has 12 amino acids. V was trimmed by 2 bases and J by 9 bases, leaving 8 bases between them. DNA for the CDR3: TGTGCCAGCAGCTTATTTGCAGGTGAGCAGTTCTTC. It specifies CASSLFAGEQFF.

This sequence joins TRBV6-2 or TRBV6-3 and TRBJ2-5; 9 bases are a match to TRBD1. There are 15 residues in the CDR3. Unmatched junction bases numbered 5, after V lost 2 bases and J lost 4 bases. The germline V gene has CDR1 MNHEY and CDR2 SVGEGT. The CDR3 DNA sequence: TGTGCCAGCAGTTACACCGGGACAGGGAGAGAGACCCAGTACTTC. This translates into CASSYTGTGRETQYF.